These 31 T cell receptor beta chains were all obtained from the same sample, sequenced in a study of beta chain features in type 1 diabetes. Study-wide findings and caveats: All four CD4+ subsets from Type 1 diabetes patients carried moderately but significantly shorter TCRB CDR3s.

Sequenced material consisted of expressed TCRB transcripts (all of the isolated RNA was reverse transcribed). TCRdb's table, derived via immunoSEQ multiplex PCR, lists solely in-frame clones and lacks some. Of 150,000 to 200,000 clones listed, roughly 60% are singletons. These receptors have no identified antigens. Sequenced input: naive CD4+ T cells from blood. The receptors stem from a man aged 25 to 45 with type 1 diabetes.

This clone was seen a handful of times. The chain carries TRBV29-1 and TRBJ2-5, with D hard to call. Trimming cost V 7 bases and J 2 bases, with 17 bases left between them. In germline, CDR1 is SQVTM, CDR2 ANQGSEA. The CDR3 is 14 residues long. The CDR3 reads CSAKWSGWQETQYF. DNA of the CDR3: TGCAGCGCCAAATGGAGTGGGTGGCAAGAGACCCAGTACTTC.

The V and J genes are TRBV4-1 and TRBJ2-3; no clear D. CDR1 MGHRA and CDR2 YSYEKL come from the germline V gene. Trimming pared 0 bases from V and 7 bases from J, leaving 8 bases between. This CDR3 spans 13 amino acids. CDR3 region: CASSQEPVNTQYF. In nucleotides, the CDR3 is TGCGCCAGCAGCCAAGAACCTGTAAATACGCAGTATTTT.

The rearrangement uses TRBV29-1 and TRBJ1-5; TRBD1 matches 9 bases. J gave up 9 bases and V 5 bases, and 8 bases lay outside the gene matches. This CDR3 is built from 13 residues. CDR1 SQVTM and CDR2 ANQGSEA come from the germline V gene. The CDR3 sequence: CSVCTGGKSPQHF. CDR3 in DNA: TGCAGCGTTTGCACAGGGGGCAAATCGCCCCAGCATTTT.

The chain is built from TRBV29-1 and TRBJ1-4; TRBD1 matches 10 bases. Germline V gives CDR1 SQVTM, CDR2 ANQGSEA. With V trimmed by 4 bases and J by 7 bases, 6 bases remained unmatched. CDR3 size: 14 residues. The CDR3 loop is CSVGTGGSGEKLFF. CDR3 DNA: TGCAGCGTTGGGACAGGGGGGAGCGGTGAAAAACTGTTTTTT.

J is TRBJ2-7 and V is TRBV10-3, with a possible D match to TRBD1 (6 bases). The CDR3 extends over 14 amino acids. The V gene's germline CDR1 is ENHRY and CDR2 SYGVKD. The ends were cut back, 2 bases at V and 1 base at J, with 9 bases in the middle. CDR3 amino acids: CAISEGTPSYEQYF. For the CDR3, the DNA is TGTGCCATCAGTGAGGGGACACCTTCCTACGAGCAGTACTTC.

V gene TRBV29-1 combines with J gene TRBJ1-1; the D is unclear. Per germline, CDR1 SQVTM and CDR2 ANQGSEA. V was pared by 4 bases and J by 0 bases, with 9 bases between. The CDR3 spans 13 residues. In DNA form, the CDR3 reads TGCAGCGTTGTTGGACTGATGAACACTGAAGCTTTCTTT. Amino acids: CSVVGLMNTEAFF.

The genes are TRBV9 and TRBJ2-2, with 7 bases matching TRBD2. CDR1 is SGDLS and CDR2 is YYNGEE in the germline V gene. The trim removed 0 bases at V and 4 bases at J, leaving 3 bases unmatched. There are 15 residues in the CDR3. CDR3 amino acids: CASSVVASGTGELFF. DNA for the CDR3: TGTGCCAGCAGCGTAGTGGCTAGCGGCACCGGGGAGCTGTTTTTT.

The gene calls are TRBV7-9 and TRBJ1-2; D gene unclear. V dropped 3 bases and J dropped 0 bases, with 11 bases sitting between them. CDR1 is SEHNR and CDR2 is FQNEAQ in the germline V gene (reference sequence). This CDR3 has 15 amino acids. The CDR3 here is CASSFRSGTNYGYTF. The CDR3 DNA reads TGTGCCAGCAGCTTTAGGTCCGGGACTAACTATGGCTACACCTTC.

About this clone itself: At the DNA level, this CDR3 is encoded by other sequences in the same sample as well. The CDR3: CSVDVTNYGYTF. In DNA, the CDR3 is TGCAGCGTTGATGTGACTAACTATGGCTACACCTTC. The chain recombines TRBV29-1 with TRBJ1-2; D gene uncertain. Trimming shortened V by 3 bases and J by 0 bases, and 5 bases separated the two germline ends. The V gene's germline CDR1 is SQVTM and CDR2 ANQGSEA. This CDR3 has 12 residues.

The chain recombines TRBV9 with TRBJ2-3; perhaps TRBD2 as D (6 bases). CDR1 and CDR2 from the germline V gene are SGDLS and YYNGEE. V lost 0 bases to trimming and J lost 0 bases, with 17 bases between them. The CDR3 has 18 amino acids. CDR3: CASSVATWRTTSTDTQYF. The CDR3 nucleotides are TGTGCCAGCAGCGTAGCTACTTGGCGGACTACTAGCACAGATACGCAGTATTTT.

The rearrangement joins TRBV9 to TRBJ1-2; 7 bases are shared with TRBD1. J was trimmed by 4 bases and V by 3 bases; bases with no gene match: 6. CDR1 is SGDLS, CDR2 YYNGEE, per germline. The CDR3 runs 14 residues. For the CDR3, the DNA is TGTGCCAGCAGCGACACGACAGGGCCCTATGGCTACACCTTC. It encodes CASSDTTGPYGYTF.

A note on this clone: The sample holds other DNA sequences that translate to the same CDR3. V gene TRBV11-2 combines with J gene TRBJ2-7; D is unresolved. The germline gives CDR1 SGHAT, CDR2 FQNNGV. The CDR3 runs 11 residues. V was cut by 5 bases and J by 3 bases, with 5 bases left in between. The CDR3 DNA reads TGTGCCAGCAGCACGTACTACGAGCAGTACTTC. Translation gives CASSTYYEQYF.

This chain uses TRBV7-9 with TRBJ1-1; D not certain. Between the trimmed V and J ends, which lost 1 base and 7 bases, there was a span of 4 bases. Germline V CDR1 and CDR2: SEHNR, FQNEAQ (reference sequence). This CDR3 spans 11 amino acids. DNA for the CDR3: TGTGCCAGCAGCTTAGTCGGTGAAGCTTTCTTT. It specifies CASSLVGEAFF.

V and J are TRBV27 and TRBJ2-5, with TRBD1 matching over 7 bases. This CDR3 is built from 14 residues. CDR1 and CDR2 (germline): MNHEY, SMNVEV (reference sequence). Trimming took 2 bases from V and 5 from J; bases not matched to a gene: 5. CDR3 sequence: CASSLRSGGETQYF. In DNA form, the CDR3 reads TGTGCCAGCAGTTTACGATCAGGGGGTGAGACCCAGTACTTC.

This clone was observed a few times. The V and J genes are TRBV2 and TRBJ2-1, with 7 nucleotides matching TRBD1. This CDR3 region has 15 residues. Germline trimming cut 4 bases from V and 0 bases from J; bases unmatched to any gene: 3. Germline V gene lookup returns CDR1 SNHLY and CDR2 FYNNEI. The CDR3 protein is CASSGDSSSYNEQFF. CDR3 in DNA: TGTGCCAGCAGTGGGGACAGCAGCTCCTACAATGAGCAGTTCTTC.

This chain connects TRBV18 to TRBJ2-7; 9 bases map to TRBD1. The germline V gene has CDR1 KGHSH and CDR2 LQKENI. V lost 2 bases and J lost 4; bases outside the gene matches: 6. The CDR3 sequence is 15 residues long. In nucleotides, the CDR3 is TGTGCCAGCTCACCAATGACAGGACAGGGGTACGAGCAGTACTTC. As protein: CASSPMTGQGYEQYF.

The chain links TRBV5-1 to TRBJ2-7, with 9 bases aligning to TRBD1. The CDR3 loop spans 14 amino acids. Losses at the gene ends were 4 bases for V and 0 bases for J; bases not matched to a gene: 2. Germline CDR1 is SGHRS and CDR2 is YFSETQ. The CDR3 DNA follows: TGCGCCAGCAGCGAGACAGGGGGCTCCTACGAGCAGTACTTC. Translating it yields CASSETGGSYEQYF.

The V and J genes are TRBV29-1 and TRBJ2-4; D ambiguous. Germline V gene lookup returns CDR1 SQVTM and CDR2 ANQGSEA. There are 13 residues in the CDR3. Between the trimmed V and J ends, which lost 3 bases and 0 bases, there was a span of 6 bases. The CDR3 protein is CSVDAGAKNIQYF. CDR3 nucleotide sequence: TGCAGCGTTGATGCCGGAGCCAAAAACATTCAGTACTTC.

This clone showed up just a few times. The chain has TRBV29-1 and TRBJ2-3, with D perhaps TRBD2 (6 bases). Looked up from germline, CDR1 is SQVTM and CDR2 is ANQGSEA. Trimming took off 2 bases at V and 2 bases at J, with 14 bases between the two ends. The CDR3 is made up of 15 amino acids. This CDR3 is CSVERSRENTDTQYF. The CDR3 nucleotides are TGCAGCGTTGAACGTTCCCGGGAGAACACAGATACGCAGTATTTT.

This chain connects TRBV15 to TRBJ2-4, with TRBD1 as a possible D gene (6 bases). Germline lookup yields CDR1 LNHNV and CDR2 YYDKDF (reference sequence). The length of the CDR3 is 15 residues. Trimming left V 0 bases short and J 0 bases short, with 6 bases between. In DNA form, the CDR3 reads TGTGCCACCAGCAGAGAAGGGGGAGCCAAAAACATTCAGTACTTC. This codes for CATSREGGAKNIQYF.

In its sample, this clone was seen a few times. The genes are TRBV9 and TRBJ2-5; 8 nucleotides align to TRBD2. Trimming at V came to 4 bases and at J to 4 bases, leaving 9 bases not matched to a gene. The CDR3 runs 15 residues. The germline CDR1 and CDR2 sequences are SGDLS and YYNGEE. The CDR3 DNA reads as TGTGCCAGCAGCCGCAGCGGGGGATCAATAGAGACCCAGTACTTC. Translating it yields CASSRSGGSIETQYF.

The chain joins TRBV7-2 to TRBJ1-4, with 7 bases fitting TRBD1. This CDR3 comprises 15 residues. CDR1 SGHTA and CDR2 FQGNSA come from the germline V gene. The trim removed 5 bases at V and 3 bases at J, leaving 6 bases unmatched. In DNA form, the CDR3 reads TGTGCCAGCAGCAGGCAGGGGGTGGCTAATGAAAAACTGTTTTTT. This codes for CASSRQGVANEKLFF.

J is TRBJ2-1 and V is TRBV4-1; TRBD2 matches at 8 bases. Trimming removed 6 bases from V and 5 bases from J; junction bases left unmatched: 12. CDR3 length equals 16 residues. Germline V gives CDR1 MGHRA, CDR2 YSYEKL. This CDR3 is CASSPLGRETNNEQFF. The DNA of the CDR3 is TGCGCCAGCAGTCCTCTCGGGAGGGAGACTAACAATGAGCAGTTCTTC.

This clone was seen once. The junction departs from germline at one end; a sequencing error may be responsible. V is TRBV29-1 and J is TRBJ2-7; D ambiguous. The CDR3 covers 13 residues. The germline CDR1 and CDR2 sequences are SQVTM and ANQGSEA. The CDR3 loop reads CSVEGGGAYEQYF. CDR3 DNA sequence: TGCAGCGTGGAAGGCGGCGGTGCCTACGAGCAGTACTTC.

The rearrangement joins TRBV5-6 to TRBJ2-7, with a weak D call TRBD2 (5 bases). This CDR3 has 11 amino acids. Germline V CDR1 and CDR2: SGHDT, YYEEEE. Between the trimmed V and J ends, which lost 0 bases and 7 bases, there was a span of 5 bases. CDR3: CASSLGGEQYF. The CDR3 coding sequence is TGTGCCAGCAGCTTGGGAGGGGAGCAGTACTTC.

This clone was seen more than once but under ten times. The chain couples TRBV10-3 to TRBJ2-3; 7 positions match TRBD1. The germline gives CDR1 ENHRY, CDR2 SYGVKD. V dropped 5 bases and J dropped 1; count of bases not matched to a gene: 3. This CDR3 comprises 14 residues. This CDR3 reads CAISRDRGTDTQYF. The DNA of the CDR3 is TGTGCCATCAGTAGAGACAGGGGCACAGATACGCAGTATTTT.

The rearrangement uses TRBV30 and TRBJ2-5; D tentatively fits TRBD1 or TRBD2 (5 bases each). CDR3 size: 15 residues. From germline, CDR1 is GTSNPN and CDR2 SVGIG (reference sequence). V shed 4 bases and J shed 4 bases, with 19 bases lying between them. In DNA form, the CDR3 reads TGTGCCTGGACCCATGCAGGGACCTTTCGAGAGACCCAGTACTTC. It encodes CAWTHAGTFRETQYF.

The chain has TRBV25-1 and TRBJ1-1; 8 bases fit TRBD1. The germline gives CDR1 MGHDK, CDR2 SYGVNS. V lost 0 bases to trimming and J lost 9 bases; unmatched junction nucleotides: 0. This CDR3 spans 12 amino acids. The CDR3 DNA reads as TGTGCCAGCAGTGAATACAGGGGGCAAGCTTTCTTT. This translates into CASSEYRGQAFF.

This clone was seen a few times. This chain uses TRBV29-1 with TRBJ2-1; D is tentatively TRBD1 or TRBD2 (5 bases each). The germline V gene encodes CDR1 SQVTM and CDR2 ANQGSEA. V lost 7 bases and J lost 0, with 16 bases in between. The CDR3 covers 15 residues. The CDR3 sequence: CSGLHGANSYNEQFF. In nucleotides, the CDR3 is TGCAGCGGCCTCCACGGGGCTAACTCCTACAATGAGCAGTTCTTC.

The chain is built from TRBV10-3 and TRBJ2-7; the match to TRBD1 covers 9 bases. The V segment lost 0 bases and the J segment 2 bases; nucleotides outside the gene matches: 17. The CDR3 extends over 20 amino acids. The germline CDR1 and CDR2 sequences are ENHRY and SYGVKD. For the CDR3, the DNA is TGTGCCATCAGTGAGTCCTACCGGGACCCGCCGGGACAGGGTGCCTACGAGCAGTACTTC. It codes for CAISESYRDPPGQGAYEQYF.

This rearrangement joins TRBV15 to TRBJ1-2, with D uncertain. Trimming cost V 5 bases and J 2 bases, with 9 bases left between them. The CDR3 runs to 13 residues. Germline lookup yields CDR1 LNHNV and CDR2 YYDKDF (reference sequence). CDR3 bases: TGTGCCACCAGCGCCGGATCAAACTATGGCTACACCTTC. Amino acid sequence: CATSAGSNYGYTF.